This T cell receptor (beta chain) derives from a study of blood T cells in healthy people across ages. This clonotype has more than one count but fewer than ten. As yet, its antigen is unknown. Germline V gives CDR1 LNHNV, CDR2 YYDKDF (reference sequence). V was clipped by 0 bases and J by 0 bases, with 12 bases between them. The CDR3 length is 17 residues. With a J-beta primer mix and a sample-barcoded 5' primer, a second PCR ran about 7 to 12 cycles. A template-switch adaptor containing 12 random nucleotides labeled each cDNA molecule. TCRdb fed the 5' RACE reads into MiXCR, producing one record per CDR3 protein. The sample yields 800,000 or so distinct CDR3 sequences, around 25% seen once. Regarding the study as a whole: TCR beta diversity correlated strongly with naive T cell percentage.

The sample was also reused in another study, on T cells of mothers and their children. Per that study: Over 5 children and their three healthy Caucasian mothers were the donors.

The specimen sequenced was blood. The sequence was collected from a boy aged 10-17 years in good health. The chain employs TRBV15 and TRBJ2-4; a possible D gene is TRBD2 (5 bases). CDR3 DNA: TGTGCCACCAGCAGAGACCCAGGAGGCCTAGCCAAAAACATTCAGTACTTC. Translation gives CATSRDPGGLAKNIQYF.